This T cell receptor (beta chain) was captured by sequencing in a study of cytomegalovirus exposure and HLA in healthy donors. Study-wide context: When 350 to 500 donors were genotyped, over 80% of them were found to fall in the Caucasian-associated ancestry cluster.

Trimming took 3 bases from V and 9 from J, leaving 16 bases between them. CDR3 length equals 14 residues. Germline values: CDR1 SGDLS, CDR2 YYNGEE. Study results and caveats: A later analysis reported that several of the most significant clusters appeared to be linked to common viral pathogens, among them Epstein-Barr virus. The classifier was said to identify cytomegalovirus status with high specificity and sensitivity. The records held CMV serostatus as the only immune exposure information.

PCR involved 60 Vbeta and 13 Jbeta primers. Sequenced by immunoSEQ multiplex PCR; TCRdb stores in-frame clones only, minus some. The sample holds more than 150,000 clones, around 81% seen once. As regards this clone: Its antigen is not known.

Sequenced: PBMCs. The V call is TRBV9, the J call TRBJ1-5; maybe TRBD1 (6 bases). The sequence was collected from a woman in her twenties or thirties in good health and CMV-seronegative. In DNA form, the CDR3 reads TGTGCCAGCAGCGCTCGACAGGAATCAGGGCCCCAGCATTTT. This codes for CASSARQESGPQHF.